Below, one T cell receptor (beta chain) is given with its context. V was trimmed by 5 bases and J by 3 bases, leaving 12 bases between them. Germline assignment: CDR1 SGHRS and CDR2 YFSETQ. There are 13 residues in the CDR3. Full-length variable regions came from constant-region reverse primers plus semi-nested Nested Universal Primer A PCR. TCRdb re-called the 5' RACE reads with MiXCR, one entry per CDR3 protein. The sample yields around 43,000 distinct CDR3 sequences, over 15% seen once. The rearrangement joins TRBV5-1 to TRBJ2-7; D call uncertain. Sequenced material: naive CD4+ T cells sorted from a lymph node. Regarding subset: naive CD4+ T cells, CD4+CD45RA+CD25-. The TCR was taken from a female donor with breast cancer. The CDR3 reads CASSWGGGYEQYF. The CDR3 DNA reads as TGCGCCAGCAGTTGGGGTGGCGGCTACGAGCAGTACTTC.